The table lists the clone carrying this T cell receptor (beta chain) with a few counts. CDR3 length equals 14 residues. V lost 1 base to trimming and J lost 6 bases; unmatched junction nucleotides: 3. Germline V gives CDR1 SEHNR, CDR2 FQNEAQ (reference sequence). This entry is derived from a study of blood T cells in healthy people across ages. Through a sample-barcoded 5' primer and a J-beta primer mix, a second PCR was run for roughly 7 to 11 cycles. MiXCR, run by TCRdb on the 5' RACE reads, gives a single entry per CDR3 protein. Of over 1,300,000 distinct CDR3 sequences in the sample, roughly 59% were seen once.

The source of this sequence is a man aged 18 to 29 in good health. The rearrangement joins TRBV7-9 to TRBJ2-1; TRBD1 matches at 7 bases. The sequenced material came from blood. Here the CDR3 reads CASSLEGAGNEQFF. The CDR3 nucleotides read TGTGCCAGCAGCTTAGAGGGGGCTGGCAATGAGCAGTTCTTC.